Included here is one T cell receptor (beta chain) sequence, with context. The CDR3 is made up of 14 amino acids. V was pared by 2 bases and J by 2 bases, with 12 bases between. Looked up from germline, CDR1 is SQVTM and CDR2 is ANQGSEA. This sample stems from a study of blood T cells in healthy people across ages. A second PCR, run for roughly 7 to 12 cycles, used a sample-barcoded 5' primer plus a J-beta primer mix. MiXCR was run by TCRdb on the 5' RACE reads, yielding one entry per CDR3 protein. The sample comprises 600,000 or so distinct CDR3 sequences, more than 20% of which are singletons, and approximately 3.7% rests with the top ten.

The TCR comes from a man in his sixties or seventies in good health. Sequencing was carried out using blood. The gene calls are TRBV29-1 and TRBJ1-1; D is unclear. The CDR3 loop reads CSVEFSTGNTEAFF. The DNA of the CDR3 is TGCAGCGTTGAATTCTCGACTGGAAACACTGAAGCTTTCTTT.